The 14 T cell receptor beta chains below were found in one sample sequenced in a study of OX40 agonist ivuxolimab in advanced cancers. The repertoire was sequenced with immunoSEQ multiplex PCR; TCRdb's copy has only in-frame clones and lacks some. The sample has roughly 40,000 clones, around 88% seen once. Specimen: CD4+ or CD8+ T cells sorted from blood, collected in a trial of the OX40 agonist ivuxolimab. The receptors here all came from an adult with an advanced solid tumor such as melanoma, head and neck, liver or kidney cancer.

This chain links TRBV13 with TRBJ2-7; 7 bases agree with TRBD1. The V gene end was trimmed by 4 bases and the J gene end by 2 bases; junction bases not matched to a gene: 8. This CDR3 is built from 15 residues. Looked up from germline, CDR1 is PRHDT and CDR2 is FYEKMQ (reference sequence). CDR3 amino acids: CASSSPDRVPYEQYF. The CDR3, as DNA: TGTGCCAGCAGCTCCCCTGACAGGGTACCCTACGAGCAGTACTTC.

The rearrangement joins TRBV6-5 to TRBJ1-1, with D maybe TRBD1 (5 bases). Germline values: CDR1 MNHEY, CDR2 SVGAGI. V lost 6 bases and J 0 bases, leaving 14 bases between the germline ends. This CDR3 has 15 amino acids. CDR3 in amino acids: CASSFSGNLNTEAFF. The CDR3 DNA reads as TGTGCCAGCAGCTTCTCAGGGAATTTGAACACTGAAGCTTTCTTT.

This clone has more than one count but fewer than ten. This chain links TRBV4-2 with TRBJ1-2, with D hard to call. Looked up from germline, CDR1 is LGHNA and CDR2 is YNFKEQ. The CDR3 totals 15 residues. V gave up 3 bases and J gave up 5 bases, with 16 bases separating them. CDR3 sequence reads: CASSQEEEGGYGYTF. The CDR3, as DNA: TGTGCCAGCAGCCAGGAGGAAGAGGGAGGGTATGGCTACACCTTC.

The chain recombines TRBV28 with TRBJ2-1; TRBD2 aligns across 7 bases. From germline, CDR1 is MDHEN and CDR2 SYDVKM. This CDR3 spans 15 amino acids. Unmatched junction bases numbered 5, after V lost 6 bases and J lost 0 bases. The CDR3 loop is CASSPSGVSYNEQFF. DNA for the CDR3: TGTGCCAGCAGCCCCAGCGGGGTCTCCTACAATGAGCAGTTCTTC.

This sequence joins TRBV7-2 and TRBJ2-4, with TRBD2 matching over 15 bases. With 0 bases clipped from V and 7 bases from J, the junction kept 10 bases outside the gene matches. The CDR3 covers 19 residues. Germline loops: CDR1 SGHTA, CDR2 FQGNSA. The DNA of the CDR3 is TGTGCCAGCAGCTTAGCGGGGACTAGCGGGGGGCCGGGGGCGAACATTCAGTACTTC. It yields the protein CASSLAGTSGGPGANIQYF.

This chain connects TRBV7-9 to TRBJ2-2; D perhaps matches TRBD1 (6 bases). The CDR3 is made up of 18 amino acids. Per germline, CDR1 SEHNR and CDR2 FQNEAQ (reference sequence). Trimming cost V 4 bases and J 5 bases, with 23 bases left between them. CDR3 protein: CASSSLGTPGVRTGELFF. Here the CDR3 DNA reads TGTGCCAGCAGCTCCTTGGGTACCCCAGGGGTGAGGACCGGGGAGCTGTTTTTT. Filled out from reference TRBV7-9 and TRBJ2-2, the complete variable domain reads DTGVSQNPRHKITKRGQNVTFRCDPISEHNRLYWYRQTLGQGPEFLTYFQNEAQLEKSRLLSDRFSAERPKGSFSTLEIQRTEQGDSAMYLCASSSLGTPGVRTGELFFGEGSRLTVL.

The chain's CDR3 is CASSLNQAQPQHF. CDR3 DNA sequence: TGTGCCAGCAGCTTAAATCAAGCCCAGCCCCAGCATTTT. The chain couples TRBV7-6 to TRBJ1-5; D is ambiguous. Germline-derived CDR1 and CDR2 are SGHVS and FNYEAQ. V lost 2 bases and J 7 bases, leaving 9 bases between the germline ends. CDR3 length: 13 residues.

This chain joins TRBV5-1 and TRBJ1-2; TRBD1 matches 7 bases. CDR1 is SGHRS, CDR2 YFSETQ, per germline. V lost 3 bases and J lost 4; bases outside the gene matches: 3. CDR3 length: 13 amino acids. The CDR3: CASSSTGLYGYTF. CDR3 nucleotides: TGCGCCAGCAGCTCGACAGGGCTCTATGGCTACACCTTC. The whole variable domain, remainder taken from reference TRBV5-1 and TRBJ1-2, is KAGVTQTPRYLIKTRGQQVTLSCSPISGHRSVSWYQQTPGQGLQFLFEYFSETQRNKGNFPGRFSGRQFSNSRSEMNVSTLELGDSALYLCASSSTGLYGYTFGSGTRLTVV.

The V gene is TRBV5-1, the J gene TRBJ2-2, with 9 bases that match TRBD1. Unmatched junction bases numbered 7, after V lost 4 bases and J lost 3 bases. This CDR3 spans 16 amino acids. From germline, CDR1 is SGHRS and CDR2 YFSETQ. The chain's CDR3 is CASSPRQGGHTGELFF. The CDR3, as DNA: TGCGCCAGCAGCCCGCGACAGGGGGGACACACCGGGGAGCTGTTTTTT.

This sequence joins TRBV12-5 and TRBJ1-1; no firm D call. Germline V CDR1 and CDR2: LGHNT, FRNRAP. The CDR3 spans 13 residues. The V end lost 1 base, the J end lost 5 bases, and 8 bases lay between the germline ends. The DNA for the CDR3 is TGTGCTAGTGGTTTGGACCTAGGGACTGAAGCTTTCTTT. Protein sequence: CASGLDLGTEAFF.

The rearrangement links TRBV7-9 to TRBJ1-1; the D is unclear. Germline V gene lookup returns CDR1 SEHNR and CDR2 FQNEAQ (reference sequence). The CDR3 contains 10 residues. V was pared by 3 bases and J by 7 bases, with 3 bases between. CDR3 region: CASSLYEAFF. For the CDR3, the DNA is TGTGCCAGCAGCTTGTATGAAGCTTTCTTT.

The genes are TRBV28 and TRBJ2-1; TRBD1 might be the D (6 bases). CDR3 length equals 15 residues. Trimming removed 11 bases at V and 4 bases at J, with 21 bases between. CDR1 is MDHEN and CDR2 is SYDVKM in the germline V gene. CDR3 protein: CASAKGEMKYNEQFF. DNA for the CDR3: TGTGCCTCAGCCAAGGGGGAGATGAAATACAATGAGCAGTTCTTC.

The chain joins TRBV7-8 to TRBJ2-4; weak D call: TRBD2 (5 bases). The germline V gene has CDR1 SGHVS and CDR2 FQNEAQ. CDR3 size: 17 residues. Trimming shortened V by 1 base and J by 3 bases, and 16 bases separated the two germline ends. The CDR3 region has the DNA TGTGCCAGCAGCTTAGATGGTGGAGGAAGGGTCAAAAACATTCAGTACTTC. Its protein is CASSLDGGGRVKNIQYF.

This chain joins TRBV27 and TRBJ2-2; D is ambiguous. CDR3 length: 11 residues. Trimming removed 7 bases from V and 7 bases from J, with 7 bases in between. Germline-derived CDR1 and CDR2 are MNHEY and SMNVEV (reference sequence). DNA for the CDR3: TGTGCCAGCAAGTCTAACGGGGAGCTGTTTTTT. Translating gives CASKSNGELFF.